These 12 T cell receptor beta chains came from one sample sequenced in a study of blood T cells in healthy people across ages. The second PCR ran about 6 to 12 cycles with a sample-barcoded 5' primer and J-beta primers. TCRdb processed the 5' RACE reads anew with MiXCR; each CDR3 protein has one entry. This table holds 910,000 or so distinct CDR3 sequences, about 53% found once. Sequenced material: blood. The receptors originated from an older woman in good health.

J is TRBJ2-1 and V is TRBV27, with D possibly TRBD2 on 5 matching bases. The V gene lost 6 bases and the J gene lost 6 bases, with 9 bases spanning the gap. The CDR3 has 12 residues. Germline CDR1 is MNHEY and CDR2 is SMNVEV (reference sequence). CDR3 amino acids: CASSPGFNEQFF. In nucleotides, the CDR3 is TGTGCCAGCAGCCCGGGATTCAATGAGCAGTTCTTC.

The chain recombines TRBV9 with TRBJ2-2, with D maybe TRBD1 (6 bases). Trimming shortened V by 4 bases and J by 7 bases, and 14 bases separated the two germline ends. CDR3 length: 14 amino acids. Germline V gives CDR1 SGDLS, CDR2 YYNGEE. This CDR3 is CASSPQGMGGELFF. The CDR3 nucleotides read TGTGCCAGCAGCCCCCAGGGGATGGGCGGGGAGCTGTTTTTT.

This clonotype occurred once. The V call is TRBV20-1, the J call TRBJ2-2; D assignment may be TRBD1 or TRBD2 (6 bases each). CDR1 is DFQATT and CDR2 is SNEGSKA in the germline V gene (reference sequence). The CDR3 runs to 14 residues. The DNA of the CDR3 is TGCAGCTGCTATTCTCAGGGGAGGACCGGGGAGCTGTTTTTT. This encodes CSCYSQGRTGELFF.

V gene TRBV29-1 combines with J gene TRBJ2-7, with TRBD2 as a possible D gene (6 bases). Germline lookup yields CDR1 SQVTM and CDR2 ANQGSEA. V gave up 3 bases and J gave up 9 bases, with 18 bases separating them. CDR3 length equals 13 residues. In DNA, the CDR3 is TGCAGCGTTGATCGGGGGATGGGGCATGGGCAGTACTTC. Translating it yields CSVDRGMGHGQYF.

Concerning this clonotype: A read error may produce the germline difference seen at one junction end. The rearrangement joins TRBV28 to TRBJ2-3, with 8 positions matching TRBD1. The CDR3 is 17 residues long. Germline V gene data show CDR1 as MDHEN and CDR2 as SYDVKM. The CDR3 region is CASSLWVDRDHTDTQYF. DNA for the CDR3: TGTGCCAGCAGTCTATGGGTGGACAGGGACCACACAGATACGCAGTATTTT.

This clonotype was picked up a small number of times. The gene calls are TRBV29-1 and TRBJ2-1; the D gene is possibly TRBD2 (5 bases). The CDR3 consists of 13 residues. Germline V lookup: CDR1 SQVTM, CDR2 ANQGSEA. V was clipped by 3 bases and J by 5 bases, with 11 bases between them. The CDR3 DNA follows: TGCAGCGTTGAGTGGCGGGTAAACAATGAGCAGTTCTTC. Translating gives CSVEWRVNNEQFF.

The rearrangement uses TRBV27 and TRBJ2-5, with D possibly being TRBD1 (6 bases). CDR1 is MNHEY and CDR2 is SMNVEV in the germline V gene (reference sequence). V shed 5 bases and J shed 3 bases, with 13 bases lying between them. This CDR3 is 14 amino acids long. CDR3 nucleotides: TGTGCCAGCAGTATCAGGGGTAGCAAAGAGACCCAGTACTTC. It is translated as CASSIRGSKETQYF.

This clonotype was detected a few times. The V gene is TRBV12-3 or TRBV12-4, the J gene TRBJ2-7, with 11 positions matching TRBD2. Trimming took 6 bases from V and 3 from J; bases not matched to a gene: 4. The CDR3 consists of 14 residues. CDR3 coding DNA: TGTGCCAGCAGCACGACTAGCGGGAACTACGAGCAGTACTTC. It encodes CASSTTSGNYEQYF.

The chain employs TRBV20-1 and TRBJ2-3; TRBD2 matches at 7 bases. Germline V gene sequence: CDR1 DFQATT, CDR2 SNEGSKA (reference sequence). The J segment lost 4 bases and the V segment lost 0 bases, leaving 10 bases of the junction unmatched. The CDR3 consists of 16 residues. The CDR3 here is CSARDRWREKPDTQYF. The CDR3 DNA follows: TGCAGTGCTAGAGATAGGTGGCGGGAGAAGCCAGATACGCAGTATTTT.

The rearrangement joins TRBV24-1 to TRBJ1-4; D not resolved. Trimming left V 4 bases short and J 0 bases short, with 8 bases between. Germline V gene data show CDR1 as KGHDR and CDR2 as SFDVKD. The CDR3 totals 15 residues. The CDR3 region is CATSDSGTTNEKLFF. In DNA, the CDR3 is TGTGCCACCAGTGACTCCGGGACAACTAATGAAAAACTGTTTTTT.

V and J are TRBV2 and TRBJ2-5; 7 nucleotides align to TRBD1. V was clipped by 6 bases and J by 4 bases; unmatched bases: 8. CDR1 and CDR2 (germline): SNHLY, FYNNEI. This CDR3 has 14 residues. The CDR3 region is CASRKTGIGETQYF. In nucleotides, the CDR3 is TGTGCCAGCAGAAAGACAGGGATCGGAGAGACCCAGTACTTC.

The CDR3 nucleotides read TGCGCCAGCAAGAGCCGGGACTACCTCTACAATGAGCAGTTCTTC. Translated, it gives CASKSRDYLYNEQFF. V is TRBV5-1 and J is TRBJ2-1; 7 bases are a match to TRBD2. CDR3 length: 15 residues. V lost 6 bases and J lost 3; bases outside the gene matches: 9. Germline-derived CDR1 and CDR2 are SGHRS and YFSETQ. Drawing the rest from reference TRBV5-1 and TRBJ2-1, the complete variable domain is KAGVTQTPRYLIKTRGQQVTLSCSPISGHRSVSWYQQTPGQGLQFLFEYFSETQRNKGNFPGRFSGRQFSNSRSEMNVSTLELGDSALYLCASKSRDYLYNEQFFGPGTRLTVL.